This T cell receptor (beta chain) was identified in a study of T cell clones after liver transplantation. The wider study: A pre-transplant mixed lymphocyte reaction with TCRbeta sequencing defined graft-donor-reactive clones followed in post-transplant blood. Patients counted as tolerant after at least one year off all immunosuppression, enzymes not exceeding twice normal.

Germline-derived CDR1 and CDR2 are SQVTM and ANQGSEA. The CDR3 runs to 14 residues. V was trimmed by 5 bases and J by 6 bases, leaving 20 bases between them. Study outcomes and limitations: A significant post-transplant drop in circulating graft-donor-reactive CD4 TCRbeta sequences occurred in most of the 8 subjects. Post-transplant time points were not standardized, so conclusions are preliminary.

Using immunoSEQ multiplex PCR, the repertoire was profiled, and TCRdb retains in-frame clones only, with some absent. This table holds roughly 120,000 clones, around nine tenths found once. Notes on this clone: The antigen remains undetermined.

This receptor was obtained from a human patient who received a liver transplant. These T cells may partly come from the graft donor. The sample consisted of CD4+ T cells from blood, taken 12 months after liver transplant. V gene TRBV29-1 combines with J gene TRBJ2-7, with D possibly being TRBD2 (7 bases). CDR3 in DNA: TGCAGCGTTACAGCCGGGACACCGGGAGGCGAGCAGTACTTC. It specifies CSVTAGTPGGEQYF.